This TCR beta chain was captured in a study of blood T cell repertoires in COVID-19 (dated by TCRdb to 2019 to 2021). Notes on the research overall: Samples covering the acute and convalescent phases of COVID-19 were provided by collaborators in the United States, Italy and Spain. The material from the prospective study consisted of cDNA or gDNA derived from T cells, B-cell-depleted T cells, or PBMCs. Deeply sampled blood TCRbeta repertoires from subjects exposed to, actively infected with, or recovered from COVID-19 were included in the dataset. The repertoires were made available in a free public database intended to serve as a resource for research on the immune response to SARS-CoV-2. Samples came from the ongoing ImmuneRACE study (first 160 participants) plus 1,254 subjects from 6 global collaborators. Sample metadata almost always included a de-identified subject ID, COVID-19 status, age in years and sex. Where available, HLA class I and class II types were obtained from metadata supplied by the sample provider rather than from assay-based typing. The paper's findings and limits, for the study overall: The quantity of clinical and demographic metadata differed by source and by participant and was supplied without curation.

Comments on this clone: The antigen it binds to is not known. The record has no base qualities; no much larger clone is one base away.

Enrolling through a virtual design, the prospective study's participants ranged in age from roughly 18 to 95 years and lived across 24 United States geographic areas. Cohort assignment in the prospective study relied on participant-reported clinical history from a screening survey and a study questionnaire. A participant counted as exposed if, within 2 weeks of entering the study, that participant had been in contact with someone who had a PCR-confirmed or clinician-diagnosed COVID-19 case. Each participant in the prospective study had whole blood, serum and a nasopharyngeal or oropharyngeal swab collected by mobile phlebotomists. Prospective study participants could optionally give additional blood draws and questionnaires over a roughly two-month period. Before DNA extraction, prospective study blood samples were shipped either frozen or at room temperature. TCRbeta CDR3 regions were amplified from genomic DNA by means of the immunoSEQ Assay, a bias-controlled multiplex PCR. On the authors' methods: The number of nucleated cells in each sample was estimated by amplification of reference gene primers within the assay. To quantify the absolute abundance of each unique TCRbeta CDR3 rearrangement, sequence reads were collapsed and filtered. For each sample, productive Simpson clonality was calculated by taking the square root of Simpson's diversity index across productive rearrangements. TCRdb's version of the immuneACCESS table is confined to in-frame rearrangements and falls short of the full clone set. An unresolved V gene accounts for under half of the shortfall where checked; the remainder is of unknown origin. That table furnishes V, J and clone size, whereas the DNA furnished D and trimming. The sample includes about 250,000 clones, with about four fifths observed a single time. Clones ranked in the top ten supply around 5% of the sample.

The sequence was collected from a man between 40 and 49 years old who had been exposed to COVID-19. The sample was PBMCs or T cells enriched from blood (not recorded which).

The base sequence is TGTGCCAGCAGTTTGGGCAGGGTGAATGAGCAGTTCTTC. This is translated as CASSLGRVNEQFF. Recombination joined TRBV12-3 or TRBV12-4 with TRBJ2-1; TRBD1 could be the D gene, as 5 bases match. V lost 3 bases and J lost 7 bases; the stretch between them is 10 bases long. The CDR3 runs 13 residues from the cysteine to the phenylalanine. Just CDR3 DNA is preserved here, 39 bases in frame from base 1.